A single sample gave rise to the 22 T cell receptor beta chains below, sequenced in a study of OX40 agonist ivuxolimab in advanced cancers. Only in-frame clones appear in the TCRdb table, and some are missing; sequencing was by immunoSEQ multiplex PCR. The sample includes approximately 84,000 clones, approximately 80% of them seen just once. This specimen was CD4+ or CD8+ T cells sorted from blood, taken in a trial of the OX40 agonist ivuxolimab. These receptors all stem from an adult with an advanced solid tumor such as melanoma, head and neck, liver or kidney cancer.

V is TRBV6-1 and J is TRBJ2-1; no definite D call. V dropped 1 base and J dropped 7 bases, with 5 bases sitting between them. Germline CDR1 reads MNHNS; CDR2 reads SASEGT. The CDR3 totals 12 residues. CDR3 residues: CASSEESNEQFF. Written as DNA, the CDR3 is TGTGCCAGCAGTGAAGAGTCGAATGAGCAGTTCTTC.

Remarks on this clone: This CDR3 is also generated by other DNA sequences in the sample. The J gene is TRBJ1-1, the V gene TRBV2, with 7 positions matching TRBD1. Germline V CDR1 and CDR2: SNHLY, FYNNEI. The trim removed 3 bases at V and 4 bases at J, leaving 8 bases unmatched. The CDR3 spans 15 residues. In nucleotides, the CDR3 is TGTGCCAGCAGTGAGGAGGGGGCGCGGGTCACTGAAGCTTTCTTT. Translation: CASSEEGARVTEAFF.

With regard to this clone: The identical CDR3 is also encoded by other nucleotide sequences in the sample. The chain couples TRBV6-5 to TRBJ1-4, with D maybe TRBD1 (5 bases). V lost 6 bases and J 0 bases, leaving 8 bases between the germline ends. The CDR3 runs 14 residues. The germline gives CDR1 MNHEY, CDR2 SVGAGI. The DNA of the CDR3 is TGTGCCAGCAGAACAGGTGCAACTAATGAAAAACTGTTTTTT. As protein: CASRTGATNEKLFF.

The chain employs TRBV6-5 and TRBJ2-4; D not certain. V was clipped by 0 bases and J by 1 base, with 10 bases between them. There are 16 residues in the CDR3. Germline CDR1 and CDR2: MNHEY and SVGAGI. CDR3 in amino acids: CASSYSRDGAKNIQYF. DNA of the CDR3: TGTGCCAGCAGTTACTCGAGAGACGGGGCCAAAAACATTCAGTACTTC.

The chain has TRBV18 and TRBJ1-5; D call uncertain. Trimming took 3 bases from V and 6 from J, leaving 15 bases between them. Germline V gives CDR1 KGHSH, CDR2 LQKENI. This CDR3 contains 15 residues. The CDR3 DNA is TGTGCCAGCTCACCCGCATGGGGAGTGCCTCAGCCCCAGCATTTT. Translated: CASSPAWGVPQPQHF.

The chain combines TRBV30 with TRBJ1-2; D unresolved. V gave up 0 bases and J gave up 2 bases, with 16 bases separating them. Germline CDR1 GTSNPN, CDR2 SVGIG (reference sequence). The CDR3 spans 16 residues. The CDR3, as DNA: TGTGCCTGGAGTGTACGACCAGGCTTCCCCAACTATGGCTACACCTTC. This encodes CAWSVRPGFPNYGYTF. Full variable domain (rest looked up from reference TRBV30 and TRBJ1-2): SQTIHQWPATLVQPVGSPLSLECTVEGTSNPNLYWYRQAAGRGLQLLFYSVGIGQISSEVPQNLSASRPQDRQFILSSKKLLLSDSGFYLCAWSVRPGFPNYGYTFGSGTRLTVV.

V is TRBV4-1 and J is TRBJ1-6; TRBD1 is a possible D gene (6 bases). The germline CDR1 and CDR2 sequences are MGHRA and YSYEKL. Trimming pared 0 bases from V and 5 bases from J, leaving 8 bases between. The CDR3 length is 15 residues. DNA of the CDR3: TGCGCCAGCAGCCAAGAAGGGGGGGATAATTCACCCCTCCACTTT. It codes for CASSQEGGDNSPLHF.

V usage is TRBV4-2 and J usage is TRBJ2-1; D is possibly TRBD1 (6 bases). There are 15 residues in the CDR3. The V end lost 0 bases, the J end lost 2 bases, and 8 bases lay between the germline ends. The germline V gene has CDR1 LGHNA and CDR2 YNFKEQ. The CDR3 nucleotides are TGTGCCAGCAGCCAAGATTCAGGGGCCTACAATGAGCAGTTCTTC. As protein: CASSQDSGAYNEQFF.

Only one count was recorded for this clone. The chain uses TRBV15 and TRBJ1-4; D is uncertain. From germline, CDR1 is LNHNV and CDR2 YYDKDF (reference sequence). The V and J ends lost 8 bases and 10 bases respectively, with 17 bases between them. This CDR3 has 13 amino acids. The CDR3, as DNA: TGTGCCACCGCACGAATCGGGTTTGGAAAACTGTTTTTT. Amino acids: CATARIGFGKLFF.

This sequence joins TRBV9 and TRBJ2-5; 9 bases are a match to TRBD1. The junction had 11 bases not matched to a gene; V was cut back by 3 bases and J by 5 bases. Germline CDR1 and CDR2: SGDLS and YYNGEE. The CDR3 covers 16 residues. The CDR3 nucleotides are TGTGCCAGCAGCGGACCGGGGACAGGGTATCTGGAGACCCAGTACTTC. Residues: CASSGPGTGYLETQYF.

V gene TRBV5-6 combines with J gene TRBJ2-7; 9 nucleotides align to TRBD2. Germline CDR1 and CDR2: SGHDT and YYEEEE. Trimming removed 5 bases from V and 2 bases from J; junction bases left unmatched: 5. The CDR3 is 14 residues long. The CDR3 nucleotides are TGTGCCAGCAGTACCCTAGCGGGGACCTACGAGCAGTACGTC. This codes for CASSTLAGTYEQYV.

This clone is a singleton in its sample. The chain links TRBV5-4 to TRBJ2-5; tentatively, D is TRBD2 (6 bases). The CDR3 consists of 15 residues. Germline CDR1 SGHNT, CDR2 YYREEE (reference sequence). With 1 base removed from V and 4 bases from J, the gap between germline ends came to 14 bases. CDR3 sequence (DNA): TGTGCCAGCAGCTTGTTGGGGGGTAAGACAGAGACCCAGTACTTC. Protein product: CASSLLGGKTETQYF.

The chain links TRBV4-1 to TRBJ2-2; D gene ambiguous. Germline assignment: CDR1 MGHRA and CDR2 YSYEKL. The V end lost 2 bases, the J end lost 4 bases, and 8 bases lay between the germline ends. This CDR3 is 14 amino acids long. As DNA, the CDR3 is TGCGCCAGCAGCCAAATACGGAGCACCGGGGAGCTGTTTTTT. It translates to CASSQIRSTGELFF.

The rearrangement joins TRBV7-2 to TRBJ1-2; D might be TRBD1 (6 bases). Germline V gives CDR1 SGHTA, CDR2 FQGNSA. This CDR3 contains 13 residues. Trimming cost V 2 bases and J 2 bases, with 6 bases left between them. The CDR3 region has the DNA TGTGCCAGCAGCTTACAGGGGAACTATGGCTACACCTTC. Amino acids: CASSLQGNYGYTF.

This clone showed up just once. The chain recombines TRBV28 with TRBJ2-1; no definite D call. Trimming left V 3 bases short and J 8 bases short, with 5 bases between. The germline gives CDR1 MDHEN, CDR2 SYDVKM. This CDR3 is 11 amino acids long. The CDR3: CASSLIDEQFF. In nucleotides, the CDR3 is TGTGCCAGCAGTTTGATCGATGAGCAGTTCTTC.

The V gene is TRBV5-1, the J gene TRBJ2-5; 8 bases match TRBD2. The CDR3 has 16 amino acids. Germline CDR1 SGHRS, CDR2 YFSETQ. Germline trimming cut 0 bases from V and 4 bases from J; bases unmatched to any gene: 8. CDR3 nucleotides: TGCGCCAGCAGCTTGGCGGGACTAGGGTACGGAGAGACCCAGTACTTC. It is translated as CASSLAGLGYGETQYF.

The CDR3 DNA reads as TGTGCCAGCAACTCCGGGACTAGAGGGACCGGGGAGCTGTTTTTT. Translated, it gives CASNSGTRGTGELFF. The chain has TRBV27 and TRBJ2-2; 8 nucleotides agree with TRBD2. Germline CDR1 is MNHEY and CDR2 is SMNVEV (reference sequence). The CDR3 length is 15 residues. Trimming removed 7 bases from V and 5 bases from J; junction bases left unmatched: 9.

The rearrangement uses TRBV14 and TRBJ1-1; D is ambiguous. The germline V and J ends were trimmed by 4 bases and 0 bases, with 9 bases remaining between them. The germline V gene encodes CDR1 SGHDN and CDR2 FVKESK. CDR3 length: 14 residues. The CDR3 protein is CASSPPGMNTEAFF. In DNA form, the CDR3 reads TGTGCCAGCAGCCCCCCAGGTATGAACACTGAAGCTTTCTTT.

V gene TRBV7-6 combines with J gene TRBJ2-3; maybe TRBD1 (5 bases). The CDR3 runs 15 residues. The V end was cut by 1 base, the J end by 1 base, with 9 bases between. The V gene's germline CDR1 is SGHVS and CDR2 FNYEAQ. CDR3 loop: CASSLDSRGTDTQYF. In nucleotides, the CDR3 is TGTGCCAGCAGCTTAGATAGCAGGGGCACAGATACGCAGTATTTT.

The chain carries TRBV7-2 and TRBJ1-6; 7 nucleotides line up with TRBD1. The CDR3 spans 12 residues. The junction had 6 bases not matched to a gene; V was cut back by 5 bases and J by 14 bases. Germline assignment: CDR1 SGHTA and CDR2 FQGNSA. CDR3 protein: CASSKTGETLHF. DNA for the CDR3: TGTGCCAGCAGCAAAACAGGGGAAACCCTCCACTTT.

V gene TRBV5-6 combines with J gene TRBJ2-7; 7 bases match TRBD2. Germline V CDR1 and CDR2: SGHDT, YYEEEE. The CDR3 runs 15 residues. The V segment lost 0 bases and the J segment 3 bases; nucleotides outside the gene matches: 6. CDR3 nucleotides: TGTGCCAGCAGCTTGGGTGGTAGCGGGCACTACGAGCAGTACGTC. This sequence encodes CASSLGGSGHYEQYV.

The J gene is TRBJ1-5, the V gene TRBV11-2; D uncertain. The germline V gene encodes CDR1 SGHAT and CDR2 FQNNGV. The ends were cut back, 6 bases at V and 0 bases at J, with 6 bases in the middle. The CDR3 is made up of 13 amino acids. The CDR3 bases are TGTGCCAGCAGTCATTATAGCAATCAGCCCCAGCATTTT. Translated: CASSHYSNQPQHF. The whole variable domain, filled in from reference TRBV11-2 and TRBJ1-5, reads EAGVAQSPRYKIIEKRQSVAFWCNPISGHATLYWYQQILGQGPKLLIQFQNNGVVDDSQLPKDRFSAERLKGVDSTLKIQPAKLEDSAVYLCASSHYSNQPQHFGDGTRLSIL.